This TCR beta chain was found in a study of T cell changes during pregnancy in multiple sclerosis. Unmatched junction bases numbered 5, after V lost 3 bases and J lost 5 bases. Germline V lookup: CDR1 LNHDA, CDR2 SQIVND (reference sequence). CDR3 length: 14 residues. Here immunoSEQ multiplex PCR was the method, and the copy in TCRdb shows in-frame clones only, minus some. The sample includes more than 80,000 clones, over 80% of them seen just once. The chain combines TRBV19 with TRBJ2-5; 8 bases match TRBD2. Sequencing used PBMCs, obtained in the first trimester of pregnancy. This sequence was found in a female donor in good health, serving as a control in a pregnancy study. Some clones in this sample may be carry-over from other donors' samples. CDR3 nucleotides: TGTGCCAGTAGTATCCCGGGGGGGCCCGAGACCCAGTACTTC. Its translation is CASSIPGGPETQYF.